This paragraph covers one T cell receptor beta chain sequence. The table lists this clone with a count of one. Its antigen target is currently unknown. No base quality values were provided; no much bigger clone lies one nucleotide off. After removal of 7 bases from V and 3 bases from J, the junction retains 9 bases not matched to a gene. Including the terminal cysteine and phenylalanine, the CDR3 comprises 14 residues. Of the read, only the CDR3 DNA is kept; its 42 bases are in frame from base 1. From the germline V gene, CDR1 is MDHEN and CDR2 is SYDVKM. TCR CDR3 regions were amplified from genomic DNA by multiplex PCR using the deep immunoSEQ assay. Genomic DNA extracted from each cell subset was distributed evenly over all wells of several immunoSEQ 96-well plates, and each plate served as one replicate. Each replicate PCR for sorted subsets received approximately 200 ng genomic DNA, equal to tens of thousands of T cell genomes. The purified libraries were quantified using a Qubit 3.0 fluorometer, sized with a Bioanalyzer 2100, and then quantified again using the KAPA Library Quantification kit. Every immunoSEQ 96-well plate was sequenced on a separate single-read 150-cycle Illumina NextSeq 550 flow cell. Per the original workflow: The immunoSEQ output contained only junctional sequences without quality scores, so filtering could not match that applied to full-length reads. To assign V/J genes and CDR3, sequences were annotated against IMGT germline references using PyIR, a Python wrapper for IgBLAST v1.9. Reads were filtered out if the reads had weak V/J assignments (E-value above 1e-6), no CDR3, stop codons, out-of-frame junctions, or ambiguous translated residues. V3J clonotypes were defined as sequences sharing the same inferred V gene, J gene, and CDR3 amino acid sequence. To compute the percentage overlap between repertoires, the number of shared unique clonotypes was divided by the size of the smaller repertoire. Repertoire richness was assessed with RTK rarefaction, the Chao1 estimator, and Recon v2.1 estimates of unobserved clonotypes. For all TCRbeta clonotypes obtained by the gDNA method from a few donors, generation probabilities were computed with OLGA. TCRdb carries this immuneACCESS record with in-frame sequences only. Its versions omit some clonotypes, under half of them owing to an unresolved V gene in the studies checked, with the rest unexplained. V and J calls and clone size are given by that table; D and trimming were obtained from the DNA. For this sample there are about 2,100,000 clones; approximately 94% appear just once. The ten largest account for roughly 1.7% of the sample.

This entry comes from a study of shared clonotypes between healthy human individuals (TCRdb year 2020). Looking at the study overall: The cohort comprised a couple of women and three men aged 18 to 49 years. To increase sequencing depth and limit assay-specific biases, different laboratories used diverse techniques to prepare libraries and sequence TCR repertoires. Per donor, leukapheresis produced somewhere between about 0.85 and 9.5 billion PBMCs. To estimate repertoire size and how much clonotype sharing occurs between individuals, the study deeply sequenced the blood TCR repertoires of five healthy adults. Per donor, three plates each were used for CD4 naive and CD4 memory, two for CD8 naive, and one for CD8 memory.

CD8 naive samples consisted of CD45RO-negative cells that were positively selected for CCR7, yielding a CD45RA+CCR7+ population without TemRA cells. The donors were healthy, HIV-negative adults with no recently reported acute infections or vaccinations. Every donor was a Caucasian adult living in Nashville, Tennessee, USA. Blood was obtained by leukapheresis, after which PBMCs were separated by Ficoll-Histopaque density gradient centrifugation and cryopreserved in liquid nitrogen vapor phase. Analytical flow cytometry was used to check the purity and quantity of each magnetically sorted T cell population. From each sorted fraction, genomic DNA was isolated and quantified by UV absorbance on a Nanodrop 2000c. Broader findings and caveats from the paper: Rarefaction of sorted-subset datasets indicated incomplete sequencing despite the large sequencing depth. Based on pairwise subsampling, the degree of clonotype sharing among donors was expected to be affected by sequencing depth. Sampling was restricted to blood, and TCR repertoires in tissues likely differ from the TCR repertoires found in blood. Clonotypes shared by all four sorted-subset donors showed higher generation probabilities than non-shared clonotypes. Sharing across several donors was observed for about 4.8% of naive CD4, less than 4% of naive CD8, about 2.5% of memory CD4, and approximately 0.41% of memory CD8 clonotypes. The small number of donors limited the genetic and exposure-history diversity represented. Larger estimated clonotype richness was generally found for naive subsets than for memory subsets.

The chain couples TRBV28 to TRBJ2-7, with TRBD1 matching 7 junction bases. Sequenced sample: naive CD8+ T cells from PBMCs. What the cell subset or site label conveys for this sample: CD45RA+CCR7+. The clonotype comes from a young man in good health. Some clones in this sample may be carry-over from other donors' samples. In nucleotides, the sequence is TGTGCCAGCATCCCACAGGGGAGATTCTACGAGCAGTACTTC. Translated, it reads CASIPQGRFYEQYF.